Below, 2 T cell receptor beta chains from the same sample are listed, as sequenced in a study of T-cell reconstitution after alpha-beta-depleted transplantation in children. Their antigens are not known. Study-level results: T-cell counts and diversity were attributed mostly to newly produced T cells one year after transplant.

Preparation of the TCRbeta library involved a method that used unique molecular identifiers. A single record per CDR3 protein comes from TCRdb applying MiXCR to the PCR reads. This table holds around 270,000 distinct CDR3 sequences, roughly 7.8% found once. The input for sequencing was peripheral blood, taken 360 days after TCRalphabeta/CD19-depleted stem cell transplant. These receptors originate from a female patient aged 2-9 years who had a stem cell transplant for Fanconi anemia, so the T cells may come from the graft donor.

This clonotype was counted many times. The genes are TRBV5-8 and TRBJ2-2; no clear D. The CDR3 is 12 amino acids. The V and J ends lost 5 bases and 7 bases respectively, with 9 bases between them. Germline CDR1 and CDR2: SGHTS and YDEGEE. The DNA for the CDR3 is TGTGCCAGCAGACAAGCCAACGGGGAGCTGTTTTTT. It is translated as CASRQANGELFF.

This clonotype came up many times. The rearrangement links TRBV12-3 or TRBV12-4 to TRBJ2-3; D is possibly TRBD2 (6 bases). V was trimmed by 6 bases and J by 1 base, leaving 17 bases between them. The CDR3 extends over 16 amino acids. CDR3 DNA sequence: TGTGCCAGCAGGCAGGTCCCCGGCGGGGGCACAGATACGCAGTATTTT. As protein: CASRQVPGGGTDTQYF.